This is a list of T cell receptor beta chains from one sample in a study of blood T cell repertoires in COVID-19. Assay: immunoSEQ multiplex PCR; the TCRdb copy retains only in-frame clones and omits some. This repertoire shows hundreds of thousands of clones, 82% found once; its top ten account for 3% to 3.5%. Sequenced sample: PBMCs or T cells enriched from blood (not recorded which). The receptors shown here come from a woman aged 60-75 years who had recovered from COVID-19. The CDR3 runs from the conserved cysteine through the conserved F or W. The D gene is left open where the match is weak. Not all rows give a size; the values are once, few, many and, for expanded clones, a class.

j_call,clone_size,d_call,v_call,cdr3_nt,cdr3_aa
TRBJ1-1,once,.,TRBV30,TGTGCCTGGAGTACAGGGCCTGGGGTGGCTTTCTTT,CAWSTGPGVAFF
TRBJ2-1,.,TRBD2,TRBV6-1,TGTGCCAGCAGTGAACGGCGGGAGGGCCCCTACAATGAGCAGTTCTTC,CASSERREGPYNEQFF
TRBJ1-1,.,TRBD1,TRBV4-2,TGTGCCAGCAGCCAAGATGGACAGGGGGCCCTCACTGAAGCTTTCTTT,CASSQDGQGALTEAFF
TRBJ1-5,.,.,TRBV27,TGTGCCGCTACGCGGAATCAGCCCCAGCATTTT,CAATRNQPQHF
TRBJ2-3,.,.,TRBV4-2,TGTGCCAGCAGCCAAGATGGGGGGATGGCAGATACGCAGTATTTT,CASSQDGGMADTQYF
TRBJ1-2,.,TRBD1,TRBV7-9,TGTGCCAGCAGCCCGGGACAGGGGGAAGGCTACACCTTC,CASSPGQGEGYTF
TRBJ1-2,.,TRBD1,TRBV5-4,TGTGCCAGCAGAGGACAGGATACTGGCTACACCTTC,CASRGQDTGYTF
TRBJ1-6,.,TRBD1,TRBV3-1/TRBV3-2,TGTGCCAGCAGCCAAGATCTGGGACAGCCAAATTCACCCCTCCACTTT,CASSQDLGQPNSPLHF
TRBJ2-2,.,.,TRBV19,TGTGCCAGTAGTGTCTGGTCCAGGGGAGGGGGCGGGGAGCTGTTTTTT,CASSVWSRGGGGELFF
TRBJ2-1,.,.,TRBV5-6,TGTGCCAGCAGCCGACGAGGCTCAAGCTCCTACAATGAGCAGTTCTTC,CASSRRGSSSYNEQFF
TRBJ2-7,.,.,TRBV7-2,TGTGCCAGCAGCTGGGGACTGGGATCCTACGAGCAGTACTTC,CASSWGLGSYEQYF
TRBJ1-1,.,TRBD1,TRBV7-8,TGTGCCAGCAGCTTCCCAGGACAGGGTTCATCTGAAGCTTTCTTT,CASSFPGQGSSEAFF
TRBJ2-7,.,.,TRBV2,TGTGCCAGCAGTCAAGAGAGACCGGGGGTCTCGGGAGACGAGCAGTACTTC,CASSQERPGVSGDEQYF
TRBJ2-3,.,.,TRBV6-6,TGTGCCAGCAGACGCCGGGGGGCGGATACGCAGTATTTT,CASRRRGADTQYF
TRBJ1-2,.,.,TRBV27,TGTGCCAGCAGTTTACTCGCCGCCGGAGGGTCACATGGCTACACCTTC,CASSLLAAGGSHGYTF
TRBJ1-2,.,TRBD1,TRBV10-2,TGCGCCAGCAGCGCCGGGACAGTACTCTATGGCTACACCTTC,CASSAGTVLYGYTF
TRBJ2-5,.,TRBD2,TRBV20-1,TGCAGTGCTAGTAACGGACTAGTTGGGGAGACCCAGTACTTC,CSASNGLVGETQYF
TRBJ1-2,.,.,TRBV10-2,TGCGCCAGCAGTGAGTCCGGGGAAGTCGCCTTC,CASSESGEVAF
TRBJ2-7,once,TRBD1,TRBV19,TGTGCCAGTAGTGTAAGGACAGGGACCTACGAGCAGTACTTC,CASSVRTGTYEQYF
TRBJ1-4,.,TRBD1,TRBV6-2/TRBV6-3,TGTGCCAGCAGTTACCGCGGGACAGCTAATGAAAAACTGTTTTTT,CASSYRGTANEKLFF
TRBJ2-2,once,.,TRBV6-5,TGTGCCAGCAGGAGCAGGGATAGTTCCGGGGAGCTGTTTTTT,CASRSRDSSGELFF
TRBJ2-3,.,TRBD2,TRBV30,TGTGCCTGGAGTCGGGCTAGCGGGGCCCACACAGATACGCAGTATTTT,CAWSRASGAHTDTQYF
TRBJ2-7,.,TRBD1,TRBV5-6,TGTGCCAGCAGCTTTACGGCGGGACAGGTTTTTTCACGGCAGTACTTC,CASSFTAGQVFSRQYF
TRBJ1-2,.,TRBD1,TRBV10-3,TGTGCCATCAGTGATTTGGGACAGGGGGCATACGGCTACACCTTC,CAISDLGQGAYGYTF
TRBJ2-3,.,TRBD2,TRBV2,TGTGCCAGCAGTGACCTAGCGGGAGACGGTCAGTGGTTTGGTACGCAGTATTTT,CASSDLAGDGQWFGTQYF
TRBJ2-7,.,TRBD1,TRBV5-1,TGCGCCAGCAGCTTGGCTTCGGGGACAGGGGTCTACGAGCAGTACTTC,CASSLASGTGVYEQYF
TRBJ1-1,once,.,TRBV18,TGTGCCAGCTCACCAGTGGACAGCGACGAAGCTTTCTTT,CASSPVDSDEAFF
TRBJ2-5,few,TRBD2,TRBV6-5,TGTGCCAGCAGTCCTAGCGGGGGGCCTCAAGAGACCCAGTACTTC,CASSPSGGPQETQYF
TRBJ1-4,.,TRBD1,TRBV5-1,TGCGCCAGCAGCGCGGACAGGGCACTAGAAAAACTGTTTTTT,CASSADRALEKLFF
TRBJ1-2,.,TRBD1,TRBV7-9,TGTGCCAGCAGCGGGCGGACAGGGCGGCTTGAGTATACGCCTTATGGCTACACCTTC,CASSGRTGRLEYTPYGYTF
TRBJ1-1,.,TRBD1,TRBV27,TGTGCCAGCAGCAAACAGGGGATACTTCAAAACACTGAAGCTTTCTTT,CASSKQGILQNTEAFF
TRBJ2-3,.,TRBD2,TRBV15,TGTGCCACCAGCAGAAGGACTAGCGGGGGAGATACGCAGTATTTT,CATSRRTSGGDTQYF
TRBJ2-5,.,TRBD2,TRBV5-1,TGCGCCAGCAGCGCCTATAGCGGGAGGAAGGAGACCCAGTACTTC,CASSAYSGRKETQYF
TRBJ2-1,.,TRBD1,TRBV5-1,TGCGCCAGCAGCCCAGGGACAGGGGGCTTCTACAATGAGCAGTTCTTC,CASSPGTGGFYNEQFF
TRBJ2-7,.,TRBD1,TRBV6-5,TGTGCCAGCAACCTGGACAGGGGAAGGTTCGAGCAGTACTTC,CASNLDRGRFEQYF
TRBJ2-1,.,.,TRBV14,TGTGCCAGCAGCCTACGACGGGACAATGAGCAGTTCTTC,CASSLRRDNEQFF
TRBJ2-5,.,TRBD2,TRBV13,TGTGCCAGCAGCTTCCGATCTAGCGGGATAGGGACCCAGTACTTC,CASSFRSSGIGTQYF
TRBJ2-7,.,TRBD2,TRBV5-5,TGTGCCAGCAGCTTCGGTCCGGGACTAGCGGGTAGCTCCTACGAGCAGTACTTC,CASSFGPGLAGSSYEQYF
TRBJ1-2,.,.,TRBV20-1,TGCAGTGCCCCCGGGGGCTACACCTTC,CSAPGGYTF
TRBJ1-6,.,.,TRBV12-3/TRBV12-4,TGTGCCAGCAGTTTCCTCGATAATTCACCCCTCCACTTT,CASSFLDNSPLHF
TRBJ1-2,few,.,TRBV3-1/TRBV3-2,TGTGCCAGCAGCCACCGGGGGTCGGATGGCTACACCTTC,CASSHRGSDGYTF
TRBJ1-5,.,TRBD1,TRBV7-9,TGTGCCAGCAGCCTCGGACAGGATCAGCCCCAGCATTTT,CASSLGQDQPQHF
TRBJ2-1,once,TRBD1,TRBV7-2,TGTGCCAGCAGCGACGGGACAGGTGACTCCTACAATGAGCAGTTCTTC,CASSDGTGDSYNEQFF
TRBJ2-7,.,TRBD1,TRBV25-1,TGTGCCAGCACCACGGGACAGGGGGCTTGGGAGCAGTACTTC,CASTTGQGAWEQYF
TRBJ2-5,.,TRBD2,TRBV5-1,TGCGCCAGCAGTTTCCGGGAGGTGGGAGAGACCCAGTACTTC,CASSFREVGETQYF
TRBJ2-1,.,TRBD1,TRBV4-1,TGCGCCAGCAGCCCACGGACAGGGGGCTCCTCGGATGAGCAGTTCTTC,CASSPRTGGSSDEQFF
TRBJ1-1,many,.,TRBV7-9,TGTGCCAGCAGCCCCCAGGCGGGTCGGGCTTTCTTT,CASSPQAGRAFF
TRBJ1-2,few,TRBD1,TRBV3-1/TRBV3-2,TGTGCCAGCAGCCCCCGCACAGGGGTAGAGGTCGATGGCTACACCTTC,CASSPRTGVEVDGYTF
TRBJ2-3,.,.,TRBV18,TGTGCCAGCTCACCGAGCCGGGGGACCGATACGCAGTATTTT,CASSPSRGTDTQYF
TRBJ1-1,.,.,TRBV12-3/TRBV12-4,TGTGCCAGCAGTTTCTCGGGGGGAGCTTTCTTT,CASSFSGGAFF
TRBJ2-1,.,.,TRBV30,TGTGCCTGGAGCGGACGGGCGTCGGGAGTCGGGAATGAGCAGTTCTTC,CAWSGRASGVGNEQFF
TRBJ1-6,once,.,TRBV19,TGTGCCAGTAGTATACAGGGCGGAGATAATTCACCCCTCCACTTT,CASSIQGGDNSPLHF
TRBJ2-1,.,.,TRBV10-3,TGTGCCATCAGTGAGTCGTGGGGCGGGGTAGTAGATGAGCAGTTCTTC,CAISESWGGVVDEQFF